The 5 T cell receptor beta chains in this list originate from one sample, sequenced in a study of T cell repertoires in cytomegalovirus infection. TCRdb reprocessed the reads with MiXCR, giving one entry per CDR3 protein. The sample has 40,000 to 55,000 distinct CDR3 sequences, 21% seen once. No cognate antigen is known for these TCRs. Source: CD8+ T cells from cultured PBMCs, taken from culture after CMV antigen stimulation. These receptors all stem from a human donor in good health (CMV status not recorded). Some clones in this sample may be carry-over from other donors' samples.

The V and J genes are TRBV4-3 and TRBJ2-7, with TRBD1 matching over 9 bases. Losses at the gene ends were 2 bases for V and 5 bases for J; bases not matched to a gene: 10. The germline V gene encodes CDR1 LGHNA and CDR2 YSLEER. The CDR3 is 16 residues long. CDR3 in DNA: TGCGCCAGCAGCCAAAGCTGGTTGGACAGGGGAGACGAGCAGTACTTC. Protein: CASSQSWLDRGDEQYF.

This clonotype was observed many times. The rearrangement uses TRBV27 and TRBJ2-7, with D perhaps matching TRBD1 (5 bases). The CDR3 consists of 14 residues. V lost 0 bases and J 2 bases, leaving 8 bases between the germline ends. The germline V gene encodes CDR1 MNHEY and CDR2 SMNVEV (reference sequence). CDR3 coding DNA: TGTGCCAGCAGTTTATCTCAGGGTCCCTACGAGCAGTACTTC. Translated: CASSLSQGPYEQYF.

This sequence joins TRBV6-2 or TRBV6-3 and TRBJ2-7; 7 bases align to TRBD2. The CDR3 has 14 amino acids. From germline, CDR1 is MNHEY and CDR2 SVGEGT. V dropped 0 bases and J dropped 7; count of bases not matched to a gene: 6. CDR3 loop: CASSYSGGPREQYF. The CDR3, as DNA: TGTGCCAGCAGTTACTCGGGAGGGCCTCGGGAGCAGTACTTC.

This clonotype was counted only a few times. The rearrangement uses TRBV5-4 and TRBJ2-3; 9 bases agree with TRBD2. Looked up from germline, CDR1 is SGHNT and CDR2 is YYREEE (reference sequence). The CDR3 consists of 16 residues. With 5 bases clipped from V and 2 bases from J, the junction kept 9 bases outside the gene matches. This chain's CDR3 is CASRMTSGVTTDTQYF. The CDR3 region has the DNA TGTGCCAGCAGAATGACTAGCGGAGTGACCACAGATACGCAGTATTTT.

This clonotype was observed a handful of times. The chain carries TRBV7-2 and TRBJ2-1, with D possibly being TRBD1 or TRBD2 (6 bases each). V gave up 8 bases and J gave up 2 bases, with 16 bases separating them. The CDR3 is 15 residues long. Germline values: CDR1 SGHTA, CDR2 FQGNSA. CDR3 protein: CASRYEGGTYNEQFF. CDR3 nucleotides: TGTGCCAGCCGCTATGAGGGGGGTACCTACAATGAGCAGTTCTTC.